This entry is about one T cell receptor beta chain. No antigen is known for it. This CDR3 is 14 amino acids long. Germline V gene data show CDR1 as DFQATT and CDR2 as SNEGSKA (reference sequence). Trimming removed 3 bases from V and 1 base from J; junction bases left unmatched: 4. Every TCR beta cDNA library bore unique molecular identifiers. Hundreds of thousands of cDNA molecules came from 1 to 10 million T cells. MiXCR, run by TCRdb on the PCR reads, gives a single entry per CDR3 protein. This table has approximately 690,000 distinct CDR3 sequences, over 45% appearing once. The source of the sample is a study of post-analysis software for immune sequencing data. Study overall: Relapsing-remitting, secondary progressive and progressive-relapsing forms of multiple sclerosis all featured among disease courses. Study-wide results and limits: In multiple sclerosis, normalized Chao1 diversity was significantly below that of controls. Strong co-clustering by F measure was evident for samples that had been prepared in the same batch. Controls had lower frequencies than patients of about 5 TRBV segments, which included TRBV5-6, TRBV5-1 and TRBV20-1.

The receptor was isolated from a girl aged 2-10 years with multiple sclerosis. Sequencing input: blood. This rearrangement joins TRBV20-1 to TRBJ2-3; 7 bases agree with TRBD1. The CDR3 loop is CSARAGTGTDTQYF. The CDR3 coding sequence is TGCAGTGCTAGGGCCGGGACAGGCACAGATACGCAGTATTTT.